One sample yielded the 16 T cell receptor beta chains listed below, sequenced in a study of T cells in Graves' hyperthyroidism and ophthalmopathy. It was RNA transcripts that yielded the amplified TCR beta CDR3 regions. In the first-round RT-PCR of the TCR CDR3, the HTBI primer set was used. TCRdb re-derived calls from the multiplex PCR reads in MiXCR, one entry per CDR3 protein. Of 300,000 to 400,000 distinct CDR3 sequences in the sample, less than 20% are singletons; the top ten hold about 38%. What was sequenced was blood. The receptor set was obtained from a man aged 18 to 30 with Graves' ophthalmopathy.

V and J are TRBV3-1 and TRBJ2-2, with 9 bases fitting TRBD1. The V segment lost 6 bases and the J segment 5 bases; nucleotides outside the gene matches: 7. Germline assignment: CDR1 LGHDT and CDR2 YNNKEL (reference sequence). This CDR3 contains 15 residues. This chain's CDR3 is CASSDGDRVTGELFF. Here the CDR3 DNA reads TGTGCCAGCAGTGACGGGGACAGGGTTACCGGGGAGCTGTTTTTT.

This clonotype was counted a few times. V gene TRBV15 combines with J gene TRBJ1-1; TRBD1 aligns across 7 bases. This CDR3 spans 14 amino acids. J lost 3 bases, V lost 5 bases, and 6 bases had no gene match. The germline V gene has CDR1 LNHNV and CDR2 YYDKDF (reference sequence). The CDR3 loop is CATSGRQGDTEAFF. DNA for the CDR3: TGTGCCACCAGCGGGAGGCAGGGGGACACTGAAGCTTTCTTT.

V usage is TRBV2 and J usage is TRBJ1-2, with a tentative D call TRBD1 (6 bases). This CDR3 contains 13 residues. Trimming took 7 bases from V and 5 from J, leaving 14 bases between them. Germline CDR1 reads SNHLY; CDR2 reads FYNNEI. The CDR3 coding sequence is TGTGCCAGCATGGACAGTCCTTGGTATGGCTACACCTTC. It encodes CASMDSPWYGYTF.

There are many counts of this clonotype. V usage is TRBV12-5 and J usage is TRBJ2-5; tentative D call: TRBD1 (6 bases). Trimming removed 4 bases at V and 5 bases at J, with 20 bases between. Germline V gene sequence: CDR1 LGHNT, CDR2 FRNRAP. The length of the CDR3 is 16 residues. The CDR3 bases are TGTGCTAGTGGTTGGAAGACAGGCGAATCGGGGGAGACCCAGTACTTC. This translates into CASGWKTGESGETQYF.

In this sample, this clonotype turned up many times. The chain is built from TRBV6-6 and TRBJ2-3; D might be TRBD2 (5 bases). The CDR3 has 15 residues. V lost 0 bases and J lost 3, with 10 bases in between. Germline CDR1 reads MNHNY; CDR2 reads SVGAGI (reference sequence). The CDR3 protein is CASSYSTWETDTQYF. The DNA of the CDR3 is TGTGCCAGCAGTTACTCCACCTGGGAGACAGATACGCAGTATTTT.

This clonotype came up many times. V and J are TRBV6-1 and TRBJ1-5, with D possibly TRBD1 on 5 matching bases. V lost 2 bases to trimming and J lost 7 bases, with 12 bases between them. Per the germline V gene, CDR1 is MNHNS and CDR2 is SASEGT. This CDR3 spans 14 amino acids. In DNA, the CDR3 is TGTGCCAGCAGTGAATTATTCGGGGGACAGCCCCAGCATTTT. Its translation is CASSELFGGQPQHF.

The genes are TRBV5-1 and TRBJ2-1; maybe TRBD2 (6 bases). V shed 4 bases and J shed 8 bases, with 16 bases lying between them. The CDR3 totals 14 residues. Germline values: CDR1 SGHRS, CDR2 YFSETQ. Written as DNA, the CDR3 is TGCGCCAGCAGCGGGGGGTGGTTCGGCGATGAGCAGTTCTTC. This codes for CASSGGWFGDEQFF.

The V gene is TRBV4-1, the J gene TRBJ2-5; D is unclear. V lost 5 bases and J lost 5, with 9 bases in between. The CDR3 has 12 amino acids. The V gene's germline CDR1 is MGHRA and CDR2 YSYEKL. CDR3 DNA: TGCGCCAGCAGCAGGGTTGGGGAGACCCAGTACTTC. It encodes CASSRVGETQYF.

The chain employs TRBV19 and TRBJ1-2; D possibly corresponds to TRBD1 (5 bases). Trimming left V 3 bases short and J 0 bases short, with 14 bases between. This CDR3 is 16 amino acids long. Germline CDR1 is LNHDA and CDR2 is SQIVND (reference sequence). CDR3 sequence reads: CASSMRDGLANYGYTF. CDR3 in DNA: TGTGCCAGTAGTATGAGGGACGGATTAGCTAACTATGGCTACACCTTC. The entire variable domain, with the rest obtained from reference TRBV19 and TRBJ1-2, is as follows: DGGITQSPKYLFRKEGQNVTLSCEQNLNHDAMYWYRQDPGQGLRLIYYSQIVNDFQKGDIAEGYSVSREKKESFPLTVTSAQKNPTAFYLCASSMRDGLANYGYTFGSGTRLTVV.

In this sample, this clonotype turned up many times. The rearrangement uses TRBV12-3 or TRBV12-4 and TRBJ2-1; 8 bases fit TRBD2. The CDR3 is made up of 14 amino acids. With 6 bases clipped from V and 3 bases from J, the junction kept 4 bases outside the gene matches. CDR3 sequence reads: CASRRGGSYNEQFF. The CDR3 nucleotides read TGTGCCAGCAGACGGGGGGGGAGCTACAATGAGCAGTTCTTC.

This clonotype occurred a few times. The genes are TRBV5-1 and TRBJ1-2, with D uncertain. V lost 0 bases, J lost 0 bases, and 9 bases lay in between. This CDR3 is built from 15 residues. From germline, CDR1 is SGHRS and CDR2 YFSETQ. CDR3 amino acids: CASSLGVGANYGYTF. The CDR3 DNA sequence: TGCGCCAGCAGCTTGGGGGTCGGAGCTAACTATGGCTACACCTTC.

The sample holds many counts of this clonotype. The J gene is TRBJ1-3, the V gene TRBV20-1; D ambiguous. Germline V gene lookup returns CDR1 DFQATT and CDR2 SNEGSKA (reference sequence). The CDR3 loop spans 16 amino acids. Trimming took off 1 base at V and 0 bases at J, with 13 bases between the two ends. CDR3 nucleotide sequence: TGCAGTGCTAGAGGTCGGGTACTTAACTCTGGAAACACCATATATTTT. Its translation is CSARGRVLNSGNTIYF.

The rearrangement links TRBV18 to TRBJ1-2; D is ambiguous. The CDR3 length is 14 residues. V was cut by 6 bases and J by 2 bases, with 13 bases left in between. Germline V gene data show CDR1 as KGHSH and CDR2 as LQKENI. This CDR3 reads CASSPNEGNYGYTF. The DNA for the CDR3 is TGTGCCAGCTCGCCCAACGAAGGAAACTATGGCTACACCTTC.

The V and J genes are TRBV6-1 and TRBJ2-1; D gene uncertain. The germline V gene encodes CDR1 MNHNS and CDR2 SASEGT. V lost 6 bases, J lost 0 bases, and 12 bases lay in between. The CDR3 runs to 15 residues. This CDR3 reads CASSLGISSYNEQFF. CDR3 sequence (DNA): TGTGCCAGCAGCCTGGGCATTAGCTCCTACAATGAGCAGTTCTTC.

The sample holds one count of this clonotype. The V and J genes are TRBV20-1 and TRBJ2-5, with a weak D call TRBD2 (5 bases). CDR1 is DFQATT and CDR2 is SNEGSKA in the germline V gene (reference sequence). V was shortened by 0 bases and J by 2 bases, with 13 bases between the two germline ends. The CDR3 is made up of 15 amino acids. This chain's CDR3 is CSARDGRAKQETQYF. The DNA of the CDR3 is TGCAGTGCTAGAGATGGGCGGGCTAAACAAGAGACCCAGTACTTC.

CDR3: CASSPTRSGNTIYF. The CDR3 DNA reads TGTGCCAGCAGCCCTACCCGGTCTGGAAACACCATATATTTT. The chain combines TRBV9 with TRBJ1-3; D not resolved. The CDR3 sequence is 14 residues long. Between the trimmed V and J ends, which lost 4 bases and 1 base, there was a span of 9 bases. Germline CDR1 SGDLS, CDR2 YYNGEE.